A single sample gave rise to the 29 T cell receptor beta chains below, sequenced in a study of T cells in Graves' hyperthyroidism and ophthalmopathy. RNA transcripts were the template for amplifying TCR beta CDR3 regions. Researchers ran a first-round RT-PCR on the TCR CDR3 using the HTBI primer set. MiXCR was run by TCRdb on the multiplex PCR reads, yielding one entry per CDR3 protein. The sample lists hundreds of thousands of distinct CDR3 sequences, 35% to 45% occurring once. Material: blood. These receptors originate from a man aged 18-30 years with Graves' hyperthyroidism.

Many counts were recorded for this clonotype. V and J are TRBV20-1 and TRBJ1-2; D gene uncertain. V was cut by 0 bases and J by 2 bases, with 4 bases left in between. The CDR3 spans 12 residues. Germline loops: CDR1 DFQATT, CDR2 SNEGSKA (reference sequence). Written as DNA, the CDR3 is TGCAGTGCTAGAGATCAGAACTATGGCTACACCTTC. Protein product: CSARDQNYGYTF.

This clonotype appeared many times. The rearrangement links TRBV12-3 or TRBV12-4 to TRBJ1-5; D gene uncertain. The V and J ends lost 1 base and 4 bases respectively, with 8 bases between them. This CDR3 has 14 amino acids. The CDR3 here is CASSLEARNQPQHF. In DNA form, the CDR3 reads TGTGCCAGCAGTTTAGAGGCACGGAATCAGCCCCAGCATTTT.

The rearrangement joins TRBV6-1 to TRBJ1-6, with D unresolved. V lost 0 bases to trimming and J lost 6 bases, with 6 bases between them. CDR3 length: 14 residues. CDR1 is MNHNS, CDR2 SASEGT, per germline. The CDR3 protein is CASSEARLNSPLHF. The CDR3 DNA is TGTGCCAGCAGTGAAGCCCGCCTTAATTCACCCCTCCACTTT.

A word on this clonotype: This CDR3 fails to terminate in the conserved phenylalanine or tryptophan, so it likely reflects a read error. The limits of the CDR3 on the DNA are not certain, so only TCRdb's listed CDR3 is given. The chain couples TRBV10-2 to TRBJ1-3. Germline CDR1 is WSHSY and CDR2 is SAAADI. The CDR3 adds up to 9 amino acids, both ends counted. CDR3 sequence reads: CASSDAGLA.

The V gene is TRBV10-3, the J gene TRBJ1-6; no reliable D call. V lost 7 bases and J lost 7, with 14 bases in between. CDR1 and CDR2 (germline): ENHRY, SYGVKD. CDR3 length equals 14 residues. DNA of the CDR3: TGTGCCATCAATGCCGTGTTGGGGAATTCACCCCTCCACTTT. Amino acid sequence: CAINAVLGNSPLHF.

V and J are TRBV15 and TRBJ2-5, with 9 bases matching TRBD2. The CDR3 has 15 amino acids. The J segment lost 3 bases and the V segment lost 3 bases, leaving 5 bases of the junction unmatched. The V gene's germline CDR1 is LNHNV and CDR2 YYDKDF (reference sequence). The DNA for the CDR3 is TGTGCCACCAGCAGGGAGACTAGCGGAAAAGAGACCCAGTACTTC. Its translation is CATSRETSGKETQYF.

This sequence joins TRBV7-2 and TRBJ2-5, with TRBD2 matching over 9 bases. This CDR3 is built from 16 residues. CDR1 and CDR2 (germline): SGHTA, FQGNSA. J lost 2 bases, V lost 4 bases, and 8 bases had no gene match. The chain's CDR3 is CASSWPSGTCQETQYF. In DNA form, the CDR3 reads TGTGCCAGCAGCTGGCCTAGCGGGACTTGTCAAGAGACCCAGTACTTC.

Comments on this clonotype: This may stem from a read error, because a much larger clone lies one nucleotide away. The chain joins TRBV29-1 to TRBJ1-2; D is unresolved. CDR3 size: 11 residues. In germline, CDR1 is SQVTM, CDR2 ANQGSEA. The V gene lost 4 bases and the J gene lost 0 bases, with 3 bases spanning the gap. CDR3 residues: CSVGSNYGYTF. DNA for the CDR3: TGCAGCGTTGGTTCTAACTATGGCTACACCTTC.

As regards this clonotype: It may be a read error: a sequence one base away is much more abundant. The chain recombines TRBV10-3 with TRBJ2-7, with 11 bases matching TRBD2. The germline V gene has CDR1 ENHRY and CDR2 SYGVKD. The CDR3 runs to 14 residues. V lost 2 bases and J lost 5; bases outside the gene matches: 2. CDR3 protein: CAISEPLAGDEQYF. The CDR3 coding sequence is TGTGCCATCAGTGAGCCACTAGCGGGAGACGAGCAGTACTTC.

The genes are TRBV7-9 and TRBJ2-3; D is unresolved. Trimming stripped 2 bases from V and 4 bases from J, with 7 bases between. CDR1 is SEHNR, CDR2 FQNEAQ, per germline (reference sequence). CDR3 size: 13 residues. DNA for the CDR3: TGTGCCAGCAGCTTATCAGGAGCAGATACGCAGTATTTT. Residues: CASSLSGADTQYF.

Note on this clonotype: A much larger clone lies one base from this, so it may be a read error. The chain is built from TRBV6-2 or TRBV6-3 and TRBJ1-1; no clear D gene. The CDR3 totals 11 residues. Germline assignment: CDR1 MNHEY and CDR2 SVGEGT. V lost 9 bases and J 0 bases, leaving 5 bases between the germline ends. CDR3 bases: TGTGCCAGGATGGTGAACACTGAAGCTTTCTTT. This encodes CARMVNTEAFF.

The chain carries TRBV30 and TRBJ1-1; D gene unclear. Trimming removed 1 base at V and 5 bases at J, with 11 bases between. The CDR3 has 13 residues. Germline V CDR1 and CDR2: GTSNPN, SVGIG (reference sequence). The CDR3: CAWSEVSGTEAFF. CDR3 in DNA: TGTGCCTGGAGTGAGGTTTCGGGGACTGAAGCTTTCTTT.

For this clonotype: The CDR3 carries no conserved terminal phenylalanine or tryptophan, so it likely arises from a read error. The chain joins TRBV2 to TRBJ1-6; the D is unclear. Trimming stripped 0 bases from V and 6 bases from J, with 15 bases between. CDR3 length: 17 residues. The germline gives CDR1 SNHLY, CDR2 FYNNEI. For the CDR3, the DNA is TGTGCCAGCAGTGAAGCGGTCCAGTCTCCTCTTAATTCACCCCTCCACCTT. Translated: CASSEAVQSPLNSPLHL.

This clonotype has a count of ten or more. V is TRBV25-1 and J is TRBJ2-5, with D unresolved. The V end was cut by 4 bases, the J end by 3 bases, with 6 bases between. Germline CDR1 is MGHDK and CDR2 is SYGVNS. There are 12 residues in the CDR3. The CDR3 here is CASSAPEETQYF. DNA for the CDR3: TGTGCCAGCAGTGCGCCAGAAGAGACCCAGTACTTC.

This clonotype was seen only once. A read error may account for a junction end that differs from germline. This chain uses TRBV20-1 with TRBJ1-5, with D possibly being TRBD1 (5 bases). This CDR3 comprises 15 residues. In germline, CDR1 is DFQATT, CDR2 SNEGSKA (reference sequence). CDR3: CSATPGLSINPPQHF. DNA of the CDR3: TGCAGTGCTACTCCGGGACTGTCAATCAATCCGCCCCAGCATTTT.

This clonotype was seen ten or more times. CDR3 bases: TGTGCCGCCCGAAGAGGTGTGCTTTACGAGCAGTACTTC. Its translation is CAARRGVLYEQYF. The chain carries TRBV10-3 and TRBJ2-7; no definite D call. Trimming stripped 11 bases from V and 4 bases from J, with 18 bases between. CDR3 length: 13 amino acids. Germline V gene sequence: CDR1 ENHRY, CDR2 SYGVKD.

DNA of the CDR3: TGCGCCAGCAGCCAAGTACAGGGGGCTCAGCCCCAGCATTTT. Protein product: CASSQVQGAQPQHF. V gene TRBV4-3 combines with J gene TRBJ1-5; 9 nucleotides align to TRBD1. The CDR3 runs 14 residues. The V gene end was trimmed by 1 base and the J gene end by 6 bases; junction bases not matched to a gene: 1. Germline CDR1 LGHNA, CDR2 YSLEER.

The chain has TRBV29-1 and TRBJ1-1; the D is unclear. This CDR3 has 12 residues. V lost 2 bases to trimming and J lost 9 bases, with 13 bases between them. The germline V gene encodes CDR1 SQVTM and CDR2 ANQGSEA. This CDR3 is CSVEINYEQAFF. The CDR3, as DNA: TGCAGCGTTGAAATTAACTACGAGCAAGCTTTCTTT.

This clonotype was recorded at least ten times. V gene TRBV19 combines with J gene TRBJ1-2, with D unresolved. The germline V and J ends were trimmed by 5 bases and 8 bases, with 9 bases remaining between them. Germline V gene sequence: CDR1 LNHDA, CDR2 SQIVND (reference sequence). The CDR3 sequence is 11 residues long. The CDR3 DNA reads TGTGCCAGTAGTTCTTCCATCGGCTACACCTTC. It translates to CASSSSIGYTF.

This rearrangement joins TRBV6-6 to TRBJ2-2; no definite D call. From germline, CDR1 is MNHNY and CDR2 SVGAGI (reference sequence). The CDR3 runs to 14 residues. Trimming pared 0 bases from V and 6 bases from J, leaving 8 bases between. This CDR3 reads CASSYSETAGELFF. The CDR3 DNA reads TGTGCCAGCAGTTACTCCGAGACGGCCGGGGAGCTGTTTTTT.

The CDR3 region is CASSVWGADGYTF. The CDR3 DNA reads as TGTGCCAGCAGCGTCTGGGGGGCGGATGGCTACACCTTC. The J gene is TRBJ1-2, the V gene TRBV25-1, with a tentative D call TRBD1 (6 bases). The V gene's germline CDR1 is MGHDK and CDR2 SYGVNS. The CDR3 runs to 13 residues. The V and J ends lost 6 bases and 6 bases respectively, with 14 bases between them.

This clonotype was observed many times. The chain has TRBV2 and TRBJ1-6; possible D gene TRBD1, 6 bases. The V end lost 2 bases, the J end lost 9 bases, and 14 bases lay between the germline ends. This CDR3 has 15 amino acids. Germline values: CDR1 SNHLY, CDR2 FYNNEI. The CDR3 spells CASSELGRGGSPLHF. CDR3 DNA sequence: TGTGCCAGCAGTGAATTGGGCAGGGGAGGTTCACCCCTCCACTTT.

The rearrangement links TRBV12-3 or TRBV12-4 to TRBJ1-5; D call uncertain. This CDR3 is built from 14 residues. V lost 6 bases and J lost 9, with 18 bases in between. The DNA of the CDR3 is TGTGCCAGCAGCCCTTATGAGGGAGAAAGGCCCCAGCATTTT. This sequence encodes CASSPYEGERPQHF.

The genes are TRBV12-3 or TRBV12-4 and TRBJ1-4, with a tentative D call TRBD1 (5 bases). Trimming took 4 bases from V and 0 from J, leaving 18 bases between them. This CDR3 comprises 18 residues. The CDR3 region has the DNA TGTGCCAGCAGTTCAATCACTTGGGGCAGCGCAACTAATGAAAAACTGTTTTTT. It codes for CASSSITWGSATNEKLFF.

CDR3 DNA sequence: TGTGCCAGTAGTAGATTTCGGGTTAGTGGGCGAAGCTACGAGCAGTACTTC. This gives the protein CASSRFRVSGRSYEQYF. J is TRBJ2-7 and V is TRBV19; D is undetermined. The CDR3 is made up of 17 amino acids. V lost 4 bases and J lost 3, with 22 bases in between. Germline CDR1 and CDR2: LNHDA and SQIVND (reference sequence).

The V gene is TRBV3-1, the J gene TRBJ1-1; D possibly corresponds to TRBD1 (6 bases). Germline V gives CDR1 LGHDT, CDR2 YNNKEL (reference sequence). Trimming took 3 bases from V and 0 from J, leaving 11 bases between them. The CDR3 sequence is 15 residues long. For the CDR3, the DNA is TGTGCCAGCAGCCATGGAGACAGGTTGAACACTGAAGCTTTCTTT. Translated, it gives CASSHGDRLNTEAFF.

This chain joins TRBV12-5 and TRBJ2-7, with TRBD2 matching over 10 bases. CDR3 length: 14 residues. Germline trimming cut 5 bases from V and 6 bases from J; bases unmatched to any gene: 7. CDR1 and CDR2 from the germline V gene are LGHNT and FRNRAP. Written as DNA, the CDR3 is TGTGCTAGTGGTGCTAGCGGGGGTCCCAGCGAGCAGTACTTC. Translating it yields CASGASGGPSEQYF.

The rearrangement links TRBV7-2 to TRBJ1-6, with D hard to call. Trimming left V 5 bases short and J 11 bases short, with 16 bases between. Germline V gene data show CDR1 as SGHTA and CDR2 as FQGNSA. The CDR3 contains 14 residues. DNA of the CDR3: TGTGCCAGCAGCGCCGACGGGAGTTGGACACCCCTCCACTTT. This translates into CASSADGSWTPLHF.

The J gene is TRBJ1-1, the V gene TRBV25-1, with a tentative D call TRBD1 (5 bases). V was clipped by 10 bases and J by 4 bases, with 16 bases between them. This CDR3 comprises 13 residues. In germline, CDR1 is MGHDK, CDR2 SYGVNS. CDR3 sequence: CATRAWIGTEAFF. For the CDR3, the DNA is TGTGCCACCAGGGCATGGATCGGCACTGAAGCTTTCTTT.